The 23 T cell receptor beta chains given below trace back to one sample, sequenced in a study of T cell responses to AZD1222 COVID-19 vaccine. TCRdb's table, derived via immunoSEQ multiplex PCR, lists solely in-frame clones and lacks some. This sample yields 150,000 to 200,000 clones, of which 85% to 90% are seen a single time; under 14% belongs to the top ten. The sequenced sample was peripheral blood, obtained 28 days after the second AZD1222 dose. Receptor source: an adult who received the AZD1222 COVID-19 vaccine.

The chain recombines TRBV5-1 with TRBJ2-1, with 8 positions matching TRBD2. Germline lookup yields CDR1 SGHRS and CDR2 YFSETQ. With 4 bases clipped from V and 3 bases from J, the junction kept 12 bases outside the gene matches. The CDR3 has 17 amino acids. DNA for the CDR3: TGCGCCAGCAGCCCCCATCGGGGAAGCGGGGGCTACAATGAGCAGTTCTTC. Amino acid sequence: CASSPHRGSGGYNEQFF. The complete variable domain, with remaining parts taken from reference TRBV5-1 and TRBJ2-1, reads KAGVTQTPRYLIKTRGQQVTLSCSPISGHRSVSWYQQTPGQGLQFLFEYFSETQRNKGNFPGRFSGRQFSNSRSEMNVSTLELGDSALYLCASSPHRGSGGYNEQFFGPGTRLTVL.

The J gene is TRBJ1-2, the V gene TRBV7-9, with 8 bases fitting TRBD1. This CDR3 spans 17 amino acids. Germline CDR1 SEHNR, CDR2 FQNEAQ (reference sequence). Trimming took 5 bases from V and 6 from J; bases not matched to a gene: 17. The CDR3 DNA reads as TGTGCCAGCAGCCGCGATGTCGACAGGGGCGCTCTCCATGGCTACACCTTC. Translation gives CASSRDVDRGALHGYTF.

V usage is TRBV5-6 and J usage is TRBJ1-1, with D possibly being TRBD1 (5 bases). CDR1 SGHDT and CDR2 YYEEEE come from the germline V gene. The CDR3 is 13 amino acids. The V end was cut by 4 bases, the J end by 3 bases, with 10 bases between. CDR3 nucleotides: TGTGCCAGCAGCCTAGACAGCTACACTGAAGCTTTCTTT. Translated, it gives CASSLDSYTEAFF.

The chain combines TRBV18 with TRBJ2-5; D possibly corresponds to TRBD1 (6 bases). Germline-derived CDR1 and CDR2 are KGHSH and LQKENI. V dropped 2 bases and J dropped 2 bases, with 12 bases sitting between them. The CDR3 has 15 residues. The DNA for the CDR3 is TGTGCCAGCTCACCAAGGGGGAACCTACAAGAGACCCAGTACTTC. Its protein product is CASSPRGNLQETQYF.

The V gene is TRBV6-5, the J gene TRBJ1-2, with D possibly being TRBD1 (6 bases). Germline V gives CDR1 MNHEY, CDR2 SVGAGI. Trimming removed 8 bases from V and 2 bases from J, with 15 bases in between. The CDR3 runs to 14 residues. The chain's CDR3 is CASAGEGTNYGYTF. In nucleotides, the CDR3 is TGTGCCAGCGCGGGGGAGGGGACAAACTATGGCTACACCTTC.

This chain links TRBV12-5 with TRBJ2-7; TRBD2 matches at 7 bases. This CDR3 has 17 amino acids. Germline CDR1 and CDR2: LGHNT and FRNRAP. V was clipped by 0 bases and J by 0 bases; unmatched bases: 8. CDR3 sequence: CASGLVLPAGCSYEQYF. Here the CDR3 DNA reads TGTGCTAGTGGTTTGGTACTGCCAGCGGGGTGCTCCTACGAGCAGTACTTC.

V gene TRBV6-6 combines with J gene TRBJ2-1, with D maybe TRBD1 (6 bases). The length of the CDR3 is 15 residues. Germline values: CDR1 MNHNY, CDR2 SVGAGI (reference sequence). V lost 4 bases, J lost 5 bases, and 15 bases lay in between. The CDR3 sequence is CASSWGPPGDNEQFF. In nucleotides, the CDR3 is TGTGCCAGCAGTTGGGGGCCGCCCGGAGACAATGAGCAGTTCTTC.

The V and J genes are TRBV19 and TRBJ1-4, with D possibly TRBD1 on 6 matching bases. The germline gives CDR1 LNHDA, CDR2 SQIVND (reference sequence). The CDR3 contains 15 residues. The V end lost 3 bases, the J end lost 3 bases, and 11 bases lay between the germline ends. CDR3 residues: CASSIQGFANEKLFF. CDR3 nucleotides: TGTGCCAGTAGTATCCAGGGGTTTGCTAATGAAAAACTGTTTTTT.

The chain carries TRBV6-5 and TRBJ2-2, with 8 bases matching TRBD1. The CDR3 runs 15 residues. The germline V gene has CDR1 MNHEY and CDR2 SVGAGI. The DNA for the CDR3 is TGTGCAACGAGGTTGGGCAGGGGGCTCTCCGGGGAGCTGTTTTTT. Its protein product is CATRLGRGLSGELFF.

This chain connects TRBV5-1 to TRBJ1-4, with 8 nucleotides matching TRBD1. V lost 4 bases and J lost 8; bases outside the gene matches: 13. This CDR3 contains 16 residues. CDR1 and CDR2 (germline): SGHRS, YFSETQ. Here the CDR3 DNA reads TGCGCCAGCAGCGGGGGGATCGGGACAGGTAACGAAAAACTGTTTTTT. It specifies CASSGGIGTGNEKLFF.

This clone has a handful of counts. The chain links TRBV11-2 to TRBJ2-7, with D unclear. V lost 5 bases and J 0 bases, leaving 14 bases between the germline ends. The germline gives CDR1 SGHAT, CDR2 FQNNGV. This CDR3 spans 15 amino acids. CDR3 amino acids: CASSPLSRNSYEQYF. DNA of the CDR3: TGTGCCAGCAGCCCCCTTTCGAGGAACTCCTACGAGCAGTACTTC.

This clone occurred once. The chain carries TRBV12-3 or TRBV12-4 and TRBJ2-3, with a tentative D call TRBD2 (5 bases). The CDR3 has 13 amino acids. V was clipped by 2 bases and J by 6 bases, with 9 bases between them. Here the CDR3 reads CASSLKRADTQYF. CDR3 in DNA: TGTGCCAGCAGTTTAAAGAGGGCGGATACGCAGTATTTT.

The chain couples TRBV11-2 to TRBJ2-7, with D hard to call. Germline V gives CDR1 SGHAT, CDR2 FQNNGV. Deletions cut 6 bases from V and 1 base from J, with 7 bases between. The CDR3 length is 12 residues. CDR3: CASRHGSYEQYF. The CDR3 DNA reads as TGTGCCAGCAGGCACGGATCCTACGAGCAGTACTTC.

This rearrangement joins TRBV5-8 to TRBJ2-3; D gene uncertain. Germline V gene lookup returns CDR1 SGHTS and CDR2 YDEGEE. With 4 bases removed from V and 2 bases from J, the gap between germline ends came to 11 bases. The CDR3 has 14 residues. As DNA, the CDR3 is TGTGCCAGCAGCCAGTACGTCAACACAGATACGCAGTATTTT. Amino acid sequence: CASSQYVNTDTQYF.

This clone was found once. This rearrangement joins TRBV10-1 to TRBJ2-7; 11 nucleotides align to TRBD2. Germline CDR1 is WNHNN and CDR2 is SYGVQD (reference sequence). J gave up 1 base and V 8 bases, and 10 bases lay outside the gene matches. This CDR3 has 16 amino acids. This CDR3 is CASEQLAGGRSYEQYF. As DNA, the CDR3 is TGCGCCAGCGAACAGCTAGCGGGGGGACGTTCCTACGAGCAGTACTTC.

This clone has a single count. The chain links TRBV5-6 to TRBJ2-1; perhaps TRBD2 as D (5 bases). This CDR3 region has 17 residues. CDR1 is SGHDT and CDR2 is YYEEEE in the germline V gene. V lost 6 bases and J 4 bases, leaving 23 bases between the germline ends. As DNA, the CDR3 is TGTGCCAGCAACTTTTGGACTTCTCTTACTATTTACAATGAGCAGTTCTTC. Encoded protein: CASNFWTSLTIYNEQFF.

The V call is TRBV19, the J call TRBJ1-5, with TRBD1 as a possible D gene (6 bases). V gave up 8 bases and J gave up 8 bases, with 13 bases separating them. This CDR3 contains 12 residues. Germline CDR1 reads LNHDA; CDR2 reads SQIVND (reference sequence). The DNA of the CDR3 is TGTGCCAGTGGGGGACAAACGGAGCCCCAGCATTTT. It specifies CASGGQTEPQHF. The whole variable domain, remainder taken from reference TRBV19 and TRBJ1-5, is DGGITQSPKYLFRKEGQNVTLSCEQNLNHDAMYWYRQDPGQGLRLIYYSQIVNDFQKGDIAEGYSVSREKKESFPLTVTSAQKNPTAFYLCASGGQTEPQHFGDGTRLSIL.

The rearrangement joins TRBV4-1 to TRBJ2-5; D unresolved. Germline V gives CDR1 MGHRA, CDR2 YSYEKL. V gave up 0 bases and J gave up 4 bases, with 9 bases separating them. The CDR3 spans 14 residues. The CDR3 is CASSQEEVRETQYF. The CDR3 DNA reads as TGCGCCAGCAGCCAAGAAGAGGTGAGAGAGACCCAGTACTTC.

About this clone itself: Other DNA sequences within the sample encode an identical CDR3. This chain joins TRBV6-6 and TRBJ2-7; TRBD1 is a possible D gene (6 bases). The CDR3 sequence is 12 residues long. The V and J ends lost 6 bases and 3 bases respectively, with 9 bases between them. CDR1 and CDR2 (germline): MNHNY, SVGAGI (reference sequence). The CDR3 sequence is CASSSGVYEQYF. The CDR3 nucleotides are TGTGCCAGCAGCTCAGGGGTCTACGAGCAGTACTTC.

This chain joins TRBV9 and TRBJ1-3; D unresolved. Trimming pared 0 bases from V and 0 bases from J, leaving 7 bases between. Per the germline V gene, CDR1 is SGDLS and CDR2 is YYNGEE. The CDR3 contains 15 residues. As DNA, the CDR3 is TGTGCCAGCAGCGTAGATCCCGGCTCTGGAAACACCATATATTTT. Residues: CASSVDPGSGNTIYF. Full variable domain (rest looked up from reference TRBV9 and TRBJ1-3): DSGVTQTPKHLITATGQRVTLRCSPRSGDLSVYWYQQSLDQGLQFLIQYYNGEERAKGNILERFSAQQFPDLHSELNLSSLELGDSALYFCASSVDPGSGNTIYFGEGSWLTVV.

CDR3 region: CASSLGSGGAYEQYF. The CDR3, as DNA: TGTGCCAGCAGCTTAGGTAGCGGGGGAGCCTACGAGCAGTACTTC. This chain connects TRBV7-2 to TRBJ2-7; TRBD2 aligns across 9 bases. V lost 1 base, J lost 2 bases, and 3 bases stayed unmatched. CDR3 length equals 15 residues. Germline V CDR1 and CDR2: SGHTA, FQGNSA.

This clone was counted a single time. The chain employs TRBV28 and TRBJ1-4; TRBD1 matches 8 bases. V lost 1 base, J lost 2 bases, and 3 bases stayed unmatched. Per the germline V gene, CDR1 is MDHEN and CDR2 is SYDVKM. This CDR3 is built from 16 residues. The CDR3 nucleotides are TGTGCCAGCAGTTTATTACAGGGGGGCACTAATGAAAAACTGTTTTTT. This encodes CASSLLQGGTNEKLFF. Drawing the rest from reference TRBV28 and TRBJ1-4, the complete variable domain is DVKVTQSSRYLVKRTGEKVFLECVQDMDHENMFWYRQDPGLGLRLIYFSYDVKMKEKGDIPEGYSVSREKKERFSLILESASTNQTSMYLCASSLLQGGTNEKLFFGSGTQLSVL.

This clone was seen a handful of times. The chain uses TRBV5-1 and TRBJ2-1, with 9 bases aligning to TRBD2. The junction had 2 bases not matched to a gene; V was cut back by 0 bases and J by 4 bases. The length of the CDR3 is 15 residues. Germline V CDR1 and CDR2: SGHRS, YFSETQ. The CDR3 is CASSLGLAVYNEQFF. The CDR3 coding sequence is TGCGCCAGCAGCTTGGGACTAGCGGTTTACAATGAGCAGTTCTTC.